This T cell receptor (beta chain) was obtained from a study of regulatory T cells in long-lasting Graves disease. Study at large: Graves' patients with a new diagnosis had received antithyroid drugs under 3 months. Broader study findings: Favoring TRBV28, TRBJ1-2 and TRBJ2-5 was a feature seen in persistent disease.

Through Arm-PCR of CDR3 regions and iRepertoire HTBI primers, TCR beta libraries were built. TCRdb reprocessed the multiplex PCR reads with MiXCR, giving one entry per CDR3 protein. The profile covers 440,000 or so distinct CDR3 sequences, with under 15% appearing a single time and about a sixth taken by the ten largest. Time point described: newly diagnosed GD, antithyroid drugs for less than 3 months. PBMC RNA served as the TCR library source. Ten or more counts support this clonotype. Its target is unknown. The J segment lost 2 bases and the V segment lost 6 bases, leaving 4 bases of the junction unmatched. Looked up from germline, CDR1 is SNHLY and CDR2 is FYNNEI. CDR3 size: 15 residues. In addition, the sample was reused for a study of T cells in Graves' hyperthyroidism and ophthalmopathy. From that second work: These patients, aged 18 to 65, had recently diagnosed hyperthyroidism lasting under 2 months. Ophthalmopathy could be told apart from stable hyperthyroidism with a 13 V-J model.

The V gene is TRBV2, the J gene TRBJ2-7, with 13 bases that match TRBD2. The clonotype was recovered from a woman in her twenties or thirties with Graves disease. The sequencing here drew on peripheral blood mononuclear cells (PBMCs), taken at new diagnosis, from a patient treated with antithyroid drugs. CDR3 sequence: CASRGTSGRAYEQYF. For the CDR3, the DNA is TGTGCCAGCAGAGGTACTAGCGGGAGGGCCTACGAGCAGTACTTC.